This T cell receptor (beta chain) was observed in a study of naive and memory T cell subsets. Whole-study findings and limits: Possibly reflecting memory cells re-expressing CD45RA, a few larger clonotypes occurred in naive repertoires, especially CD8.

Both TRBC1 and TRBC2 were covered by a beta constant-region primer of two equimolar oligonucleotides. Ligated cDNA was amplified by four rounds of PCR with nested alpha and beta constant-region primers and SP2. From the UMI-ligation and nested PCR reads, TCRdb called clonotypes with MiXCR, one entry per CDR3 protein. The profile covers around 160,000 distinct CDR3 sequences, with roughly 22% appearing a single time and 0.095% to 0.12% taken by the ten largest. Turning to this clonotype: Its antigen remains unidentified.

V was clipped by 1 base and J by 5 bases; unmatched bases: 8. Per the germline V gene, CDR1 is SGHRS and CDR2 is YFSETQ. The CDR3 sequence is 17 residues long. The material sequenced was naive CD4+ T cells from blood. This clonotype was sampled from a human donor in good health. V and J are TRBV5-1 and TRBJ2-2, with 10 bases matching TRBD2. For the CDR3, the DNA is TGCGCCAGCAGCTTGTTCACAGCGGGAGGGGGAACCGGGGAGCTGTTTTTT. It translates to CASSLFTAGGGTGELFF.